The present entry profiles one T cell receptor (beta chain) with its context. Different DNA sequences within this sample yield the same CDR3. Trimming shortened V by 6 bases and J by 2 bases, and 11 bases separated the two germline ends. The CDR3 is 14 residues long. CDR1 KGHSH and CDR2 LQKENI come from the germline V gene. The record originates from a study of shared clonotypes between healthy human individuals. Data came from immunoSEQ multiplex PCR; TCRdb stores just in-frame clones and leaves some out. The profile covers around 2.5 million clones, with over 85% appearing a single time and approximately 0.37% taken by the ten largest.

The specimen sequenced was naive CD4+ T cells from PBMCs. Sample subset: CD45RA+ positively selected. This chain links TRBV18 with TRBJ2-1; D is perhaps TRBD2 (5 bases). This receptor was taken from a man aged 18 to 35 in good health. Some clones in this sample may be carry-over from other donors' samples. CDR3 protein: CASSPTGTYNEQFF. The CDR3 nucleotides are TGTGCCAGCTCCCCGACGGGAACCTACAATGAGCAGTTCTTC.